This TCR beta chain was identified in a study of T cell repertoires in cytomegalovirus infection. One entry per CDR3 protein results from TCRdb running MiXCR on the reads. Among about 740,000 distinct CDR3 sequences listed, approximately 34% were seen once. V was pared by 1 base and J by 6 bases, with 12 bases of the junction left unmatched. CDR1 and CDR2 (germline): DFQATT, SNEGSKA (reference sequence). The CDR3 spans 18 residues. This clonotype is a singleton in its sample. Just one base apart from a much larger clone, this may be a read error. The sequenced material came from PBMCs. The genes are TRBV20-1 and TRBJ2-2; 12 bases agree with TRBD2. The clonotype originates from a human donor in good health (CMV status not recorded). Some clones in this sample may be carry-over from other donors' samples. CDR3 sequence reads: CSARAGLASGRAPGELFF. The CDR3 DNA reads as TGCAGTGCTAGAGCAGGTTTGGCTAGCGGGAGGGCCCCCGGGGAGCTGTTTTTT.